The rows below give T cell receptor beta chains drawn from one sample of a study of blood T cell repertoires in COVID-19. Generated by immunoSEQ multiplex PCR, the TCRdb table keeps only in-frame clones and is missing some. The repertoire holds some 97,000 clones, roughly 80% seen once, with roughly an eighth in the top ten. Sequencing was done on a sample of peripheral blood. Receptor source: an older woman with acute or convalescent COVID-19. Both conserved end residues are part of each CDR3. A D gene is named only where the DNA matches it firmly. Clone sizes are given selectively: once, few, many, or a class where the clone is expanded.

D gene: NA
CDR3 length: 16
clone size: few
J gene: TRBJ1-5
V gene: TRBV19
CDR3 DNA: TGTGCCAGTAGTATAGTTGCGAGCAGGGTGGACCAGCCCCAGCATTTT
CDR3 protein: CASSIVASRVDQPQHF

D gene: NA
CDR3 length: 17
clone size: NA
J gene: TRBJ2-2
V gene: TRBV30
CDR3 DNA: TGTGCCTGGAGTGTATCCCGAACAGGGAGGGTCACCGGGGAGCTGTTTTTT
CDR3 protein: CAWSVSRTGRVTGELFF

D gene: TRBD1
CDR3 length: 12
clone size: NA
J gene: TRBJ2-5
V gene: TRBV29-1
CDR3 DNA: TGCAGCGCTGACAGGGGCCAAGAGACCCAGTACTTC
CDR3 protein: CSADRGQETQYF

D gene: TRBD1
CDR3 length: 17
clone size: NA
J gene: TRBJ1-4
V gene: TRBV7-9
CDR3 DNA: TGTGCCAGCAGCCTCGGACAGGGACGGGTCGGTAATGAAAAACTGTTTTTT
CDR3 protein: CASSLGQGRVGNEKLFF

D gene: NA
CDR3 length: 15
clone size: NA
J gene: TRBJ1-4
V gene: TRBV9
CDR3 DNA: TGTGCCAGCAGCGTAGGTGGCAGAAATTATGAAAAACTGTTTTTT
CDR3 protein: CASSVGGRNYEKLFF

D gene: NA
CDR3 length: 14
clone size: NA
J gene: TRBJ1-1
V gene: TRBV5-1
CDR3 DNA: TGCGCCAGCAGCTCGTCAGGACAGAACACTGAAGCTTTCTTT
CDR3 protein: CASSSSGQNTEAFF

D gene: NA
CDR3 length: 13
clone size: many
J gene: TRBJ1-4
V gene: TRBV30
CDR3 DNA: TGTGCCTGGAGTAGAGGATCCAATGAAAAACTGTTTTTT
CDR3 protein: CAWSRGSNEKLFF

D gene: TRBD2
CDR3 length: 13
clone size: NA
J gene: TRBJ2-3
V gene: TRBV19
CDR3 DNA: TGTGCCACACGGGGGGGGCCTCCAGATACGCAGTATTTT
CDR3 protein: CATRGGPPDTQYF

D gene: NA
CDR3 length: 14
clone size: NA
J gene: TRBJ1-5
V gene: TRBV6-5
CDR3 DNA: TGTGCCAGCAGTCTTGACGGGTTTACCAGGCCCCAGCATTTT
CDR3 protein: CASSLDGFTRPQHF

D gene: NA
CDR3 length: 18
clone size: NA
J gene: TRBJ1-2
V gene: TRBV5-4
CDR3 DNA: TGTGCCAGCAGCTTGCAACGGGACACACGAAACACTAACTATGGCTACACCTTC
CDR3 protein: CASSLQRDTRNTNYGYTF

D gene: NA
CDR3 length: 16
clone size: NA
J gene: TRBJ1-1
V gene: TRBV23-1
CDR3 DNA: TGCGCCAGCAGTCAAGGGTCTCGGGGAGATAACACTGAAGCTTTCTTT
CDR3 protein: CASSQGSRGDNTEAFF

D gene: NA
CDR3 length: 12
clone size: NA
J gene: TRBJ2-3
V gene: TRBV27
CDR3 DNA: TGTGCCAGCGGGTGGGGGGCAGATACGCAGTATTTT
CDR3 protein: CASGWGADTQYF

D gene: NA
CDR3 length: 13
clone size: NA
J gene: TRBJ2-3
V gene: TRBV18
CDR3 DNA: TGTGCCAGCTCAGGTTTAGTCGGAGATACGCAGTATTTT
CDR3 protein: CASSGLVGDTQYF

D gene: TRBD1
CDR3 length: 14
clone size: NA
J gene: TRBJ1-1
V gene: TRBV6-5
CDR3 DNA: TGTGCCAGCAGGCAGACAGGGAAGGTCACTGAAGCTTTCTTT
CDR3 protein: CASRQTGKVTEAFF

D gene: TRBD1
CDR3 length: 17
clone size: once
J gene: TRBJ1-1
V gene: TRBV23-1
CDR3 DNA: TGCGCCAGCAGCCAACAAATTCGGACAGGGATTGGCACTGAAGCTTTCTTT
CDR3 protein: CASSQQIRTGIGTEAFF

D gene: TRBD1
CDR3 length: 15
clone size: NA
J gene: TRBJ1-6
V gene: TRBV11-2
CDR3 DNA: TGTGCCAGCAGCCTAACCGGACAGGGCGATTCACCCCTCCACTTT
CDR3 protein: CASSLTGQGDSPLHF

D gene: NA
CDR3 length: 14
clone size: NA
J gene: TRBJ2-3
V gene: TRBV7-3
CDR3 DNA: TGTGCCAGCAGCCTCGGTCCTTACACAGATACGCAGTATTTT
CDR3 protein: CASSLGPYTDTQYF

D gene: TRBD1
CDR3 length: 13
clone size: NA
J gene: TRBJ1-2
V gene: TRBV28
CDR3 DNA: TGTGCCAGCAGACACTCGACAGGGGATGGCTACACCTTC
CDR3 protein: CASRHSTGDGYTF

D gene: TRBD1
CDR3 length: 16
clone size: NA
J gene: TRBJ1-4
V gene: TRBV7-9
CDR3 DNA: TGTGCCAGCAGCTTAATGGGGACAGGAACTAATGAAAAACTGTTTTTT
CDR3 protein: CASSLMGTGTNEKLFF

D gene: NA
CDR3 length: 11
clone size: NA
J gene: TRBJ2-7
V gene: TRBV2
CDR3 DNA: TGTGCCAGCAGCCATCCGGGCGAGCAGTACTTC
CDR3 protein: CASSHPGEQYF

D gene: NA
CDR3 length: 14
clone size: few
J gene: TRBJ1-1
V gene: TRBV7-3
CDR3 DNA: TGTGCCAGCAGCTACTTATTCCGGGGCACTGAAGCTTTCTTT
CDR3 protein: CASSYLFRGTEAFF

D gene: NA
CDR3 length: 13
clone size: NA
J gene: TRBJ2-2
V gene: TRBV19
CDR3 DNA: TGTGCCAGTACCGGGGGTGTCACCGGGGAGCTGTTTTTT
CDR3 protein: CASTGGVTGELFF

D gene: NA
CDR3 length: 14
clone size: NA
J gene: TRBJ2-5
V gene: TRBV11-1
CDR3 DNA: TGTGCCAGCAGCCTAACGGTATTACAAGAGACCCAGTACTTC
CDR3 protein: CASSLTVLQETQYF

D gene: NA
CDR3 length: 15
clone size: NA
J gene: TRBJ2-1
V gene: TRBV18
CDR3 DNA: TGTGCCAGCTCAGGTTCCCTAACAGGGAACAATGAGCAGTTCTTC
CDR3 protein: CASSGSLTGNNEQFF

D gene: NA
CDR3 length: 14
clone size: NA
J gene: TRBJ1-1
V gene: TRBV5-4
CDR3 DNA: TGTGCCAGCACCTTATTCTCAGGGGTCTCCGAGGCTTTCTTT
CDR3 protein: CASTLFSGVSEAFF

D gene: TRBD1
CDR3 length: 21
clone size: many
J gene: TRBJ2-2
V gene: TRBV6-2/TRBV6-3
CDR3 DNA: TGTGCCAGCAGTACTAAACTCACCGGGACAGGGGGTTTGGATAACACCGGGGAGCTGTTTTTT
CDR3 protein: CASSTKLTGTGGLDNTGELFF

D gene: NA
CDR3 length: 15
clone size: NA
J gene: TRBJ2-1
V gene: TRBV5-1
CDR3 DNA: TGCGCCAGCAAGGGAGTGATGGGCTCCTACAATGAGCAGTTCTTC
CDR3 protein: CASKGVMGSYNEQFF

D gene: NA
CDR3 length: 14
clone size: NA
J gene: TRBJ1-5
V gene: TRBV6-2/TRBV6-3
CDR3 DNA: TGTGCCAGCAGTTACATGATAGAAGTCCGGCCCCAGCATTTT
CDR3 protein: CASSYMIEVRPQHF

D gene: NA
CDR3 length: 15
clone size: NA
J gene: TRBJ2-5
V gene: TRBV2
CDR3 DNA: TGTGCCAGCGTAAGGCAGGAAGGGACACAAGAGACCCAGTACTTC
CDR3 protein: CASVRQEGTQETQYF

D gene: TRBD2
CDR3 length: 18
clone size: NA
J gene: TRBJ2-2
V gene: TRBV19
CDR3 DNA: TGTGCCAGTAGTTCCCCAACTAGCGGGGGCCCGAACACCGGGGAGCTGTTTTTT
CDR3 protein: CASSSPTSGGPNTGELFF

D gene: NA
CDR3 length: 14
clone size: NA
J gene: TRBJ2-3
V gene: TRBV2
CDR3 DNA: TGTGCCAGCAGTCTATTGGCGGCCACAGATACGCAGTATTTT
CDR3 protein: CASSLLAATDTQYF

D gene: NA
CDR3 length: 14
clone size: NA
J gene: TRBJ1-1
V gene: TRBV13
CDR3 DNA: TGTGCCAGCAGCTTAAAGGGAGACTCGCGCGGAGCTTTCTTT
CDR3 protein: CASSLKGDSRGAFF

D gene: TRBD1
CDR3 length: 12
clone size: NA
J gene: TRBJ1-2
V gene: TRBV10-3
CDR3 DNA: TGTGCCATCAGGGGACAGGACTATGGCTACACCTTC
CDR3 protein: CAIRGQDYGYTF

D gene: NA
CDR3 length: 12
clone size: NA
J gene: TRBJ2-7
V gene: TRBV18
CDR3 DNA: TGTGCCAGCTCAGATACAGGGATGGAGCAGTACTTC
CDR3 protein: CASSDTGMEQYF

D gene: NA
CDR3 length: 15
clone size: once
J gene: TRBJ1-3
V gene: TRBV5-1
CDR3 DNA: TGCGCCAGCAGCTTGGGGGACATCTCTGGAAACACCATATATTTT
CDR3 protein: CASSLGDISGNTIYF

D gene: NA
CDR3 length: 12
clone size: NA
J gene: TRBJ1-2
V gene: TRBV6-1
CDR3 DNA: TGTGCCAGCCTCTCAGGCTCGGGGGGCTACACCTTC
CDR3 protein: CASLSGSGGYTF

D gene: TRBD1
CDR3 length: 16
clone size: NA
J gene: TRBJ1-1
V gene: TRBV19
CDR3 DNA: TGTGCCAGTTCAATAAGAAGACAGGGCATGAACACTGAAGCTTTCTTT
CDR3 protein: CASSIRRQGMNTEAFF

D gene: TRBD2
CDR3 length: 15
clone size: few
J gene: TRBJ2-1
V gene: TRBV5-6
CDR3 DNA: TGTGCCAGCAGCCCCACTAGCGGGCGGTACAATGAGCAGTTCTTC
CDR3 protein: CASSPTSGRYNEQFF

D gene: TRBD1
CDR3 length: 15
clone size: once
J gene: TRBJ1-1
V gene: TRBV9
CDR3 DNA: TGTGCCAGCAGCGGGTGGGGGACAGCGAACACTGAAGCTTTCTTT
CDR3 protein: CASSGWGTANTEAFF

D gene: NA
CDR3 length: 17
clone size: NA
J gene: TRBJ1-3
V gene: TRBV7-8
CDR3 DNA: TGTGCCAGCAGCTCATCTTTACGACAGACCTCTGGAAACACCATATATTTT
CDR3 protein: CASSSSLRQTSGNTIYF

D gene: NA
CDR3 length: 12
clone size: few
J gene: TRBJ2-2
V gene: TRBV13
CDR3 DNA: TGTGCCAGCAGCTTAGTTCACGGGGAGCTGTTTTTT
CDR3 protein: CASSLVHGELFF

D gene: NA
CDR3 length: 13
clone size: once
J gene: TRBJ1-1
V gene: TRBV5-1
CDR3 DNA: TGCGCCAGCAGCTTGCTAGGGGACACTGAAGCTTTCTTT
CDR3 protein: CASSLLGDTEAFF

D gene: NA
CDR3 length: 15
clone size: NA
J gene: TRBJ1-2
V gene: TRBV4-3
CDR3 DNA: TGCGCCAGCAGCCAAGAAGTTACCGGGTCACTCGGCTACACCTTC
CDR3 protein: CASSQEVTGSLGYTF

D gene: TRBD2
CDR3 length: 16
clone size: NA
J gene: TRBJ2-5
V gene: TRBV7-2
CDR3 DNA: TGTGCCAGCAGCTTAGCTGGGACTAGCGGACAAGAGACCCAGTACTTC
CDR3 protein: CASSLAGTSGQETQYF

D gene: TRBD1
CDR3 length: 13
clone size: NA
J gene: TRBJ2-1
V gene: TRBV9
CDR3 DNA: TGTGCCAGCAGCGAGGGACAGGGAAATGAGCAGTTCTTC
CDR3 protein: CASSEGQGNEQFF

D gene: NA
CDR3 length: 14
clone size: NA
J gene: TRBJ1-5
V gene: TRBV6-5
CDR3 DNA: TGTGCCAGCAGTATGACAGATAGCAATCAGCCCCAGCATTTT
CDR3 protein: CASSMTDSNQPQHF

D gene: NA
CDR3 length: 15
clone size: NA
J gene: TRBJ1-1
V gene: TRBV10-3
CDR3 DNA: TGTGCCATCAGTGAACACAGAAACATGAACACTGAAGCTTTCTTT
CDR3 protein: CAISEHRNMNTEAFF

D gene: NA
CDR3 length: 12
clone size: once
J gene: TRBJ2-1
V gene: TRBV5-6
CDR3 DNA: TGTGCCAGCAGCCGAGGAGGCAATGAGCAGTTCTTC
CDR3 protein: CASSRGGNEQFF

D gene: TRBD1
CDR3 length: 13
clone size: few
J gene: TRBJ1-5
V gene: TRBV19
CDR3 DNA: TGTGCCAGTAGTGCCCAGGGGGCTCAGCCCCAGCATTTT
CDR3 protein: CASSAQGAQPQHF

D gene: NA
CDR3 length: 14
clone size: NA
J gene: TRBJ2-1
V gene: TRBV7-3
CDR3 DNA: TGTGCCAGCAGTAAAACCGGGGAGAACAATGAGCAGTTCTTC
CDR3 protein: CASSKTGENNEQFF

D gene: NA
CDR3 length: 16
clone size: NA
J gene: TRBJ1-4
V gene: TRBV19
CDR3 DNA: TGTGCCAGTAGTACCCAATCGACGGGGAATAATGAAAAACTGTTTTTT
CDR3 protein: CASSTQSTGNNEKLFF